This T cell receptor (beta chain) stems from a study of blood T cell repertoires in COVID-19. The overall study: In each case, the material was cDNA or gDNA derived from T cells, B-cell-depleted T cells, or PBMCs.

V lost 5 bases and J 7 bases, leaving 14 bases between the germline ends. CDR1 and CDR2 from the germline V gene are SGHTA and FQGNSA. This CDR3 has 14 residues. In the original workflow: It was from reference gene primer amplification that nucleated cell counts were estimated. Data came from immunoSEQ multiplex PCR; TCRdb stores just in-frame clones and leaves some out. The V and J calls and clone size were taken over from that table, and D and trimming were inferred from the DNA. The sample lists about 89,000 clones; 65% to 85% were seen once. Enrolment of Seattle patients took place during active infection, and they were followed longitudinally.

Sequencing was carried out using peripheral blood. The TCR sequence derives from a man between 65 and 80 years old with COVID-19, enrolled during active disease. This chain joins TRBV7-2 and TRBJ2-2, with D perhaps matching TRBD1 (5 bases). CDR3 protein: CASSVIAGIGELFF. The CDR3 DNA follows: TGTGCCAGCAGCGTCATAGCAGGGATCGGGGAGCTGTTTTTT.